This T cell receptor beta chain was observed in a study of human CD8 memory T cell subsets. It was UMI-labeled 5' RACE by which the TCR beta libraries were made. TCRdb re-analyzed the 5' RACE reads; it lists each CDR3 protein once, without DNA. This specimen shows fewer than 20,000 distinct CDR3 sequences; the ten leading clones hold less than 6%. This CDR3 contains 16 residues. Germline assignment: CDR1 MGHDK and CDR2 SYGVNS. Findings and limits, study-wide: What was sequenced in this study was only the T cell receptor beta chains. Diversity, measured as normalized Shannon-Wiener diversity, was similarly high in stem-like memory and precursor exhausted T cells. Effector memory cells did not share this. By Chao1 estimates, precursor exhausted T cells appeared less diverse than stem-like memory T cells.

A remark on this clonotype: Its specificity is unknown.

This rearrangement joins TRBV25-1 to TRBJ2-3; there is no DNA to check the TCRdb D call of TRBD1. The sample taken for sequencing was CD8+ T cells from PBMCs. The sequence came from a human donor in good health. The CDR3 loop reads CASSEGDIQSTDTQYF.